Listed below are T cell receptor beta chains from one sample, sequenced in a study of radiation and T cells in renal cell carcinoma. Profiling relied on immunoSEQ multiplex PCR, and the TCRdb table lists in-frame clones only, not all of them. The profile shows fewer than 150,000 clones, more than 75% of them singletons. The source was blood, collected from a patient whose treatment included radiotherapy and nephrectomy. These receptors were obtained from a woman between 65 and 79 years old with renal cell carcinoma. CDR3s include the opening cysteine and the closing phenylalanine or tryptophan. A D gene is named only where the DNA matches it firmly. Clone sizes are given selectively: once, few, many, or a class where the clone is expanded.

abundance	j_gene	d_gene	v_gene	CDR3nt	CDR3aa
-	TRBJ1-4	TRBD1	TRBV6-4	TGTGCCAGTTCCCCGGGACAGGGAATTAATGAAAAACTGTTTTTT	CASSPGQGINEKLFF
-	TRBJ2-7	-	TRBV19	TGTGCCAGTAGCTCTAGTACTAACGAGCAGTACTTC	CASSSSTNEQYF
-	TRBJ2-5	-	TRBV6-5	TGTGCCAGCAGTCCCAGTTCCGGGAGCCAAGAGACCCAGTACTTC	CASSPSSGSQETQYF
-	TRBJ1-1	-	TRBV9	TGTGCCAGCAGCGGAGGGTGGGGACTGGGCTGGACTGAAGCTTTCTTT	CASSGGWGLGWTEAFF
-	TRBJ2-7	-	TRBV6-5	TGTGCCAGCAGGCCTTCGGGGGCAGCCGAGCAGTACTTC	CASRPSGAAEQYF
-	TRBJ2-7	-	TRBV5-1	TGCGCCAGCAGCCCAGCCGGGGATCCCTACGAGCAGTACTTC	CASSPAGDPYEQYF
-	TRBJ2-5	TRBD2	TRBV11-2	TGTGCCAGCAGCCCCCGGGAGCGGGGGCGTGGTACCCAGTACTTC	CASSPRERGRGTQYF
-	TRBJ2-2	-	TRBV7-6	TGTGCCAGCAGCGCTACCGGGGAGCTGTTTTTT	CASSATGELFF
-	TRBJ1-5	-	TRBV19	TGTGCCAGTCGAGATTGGGCCCAGCCCCAGCATTTT	CASRDWAQPQHF
-	TRBJ1-1	TRBD1	TRBV5-5	TGTGCCAGCAGCTTGGGACAGGGAAGCACTGAAGCTTTCTTT	CASSLGQGSTEAFF
-	TRBJ1-5	-	TRBV7-7	TGTGCTAGCAGCCAGATGACAGGACAGCCCCAGCATTTT	CASSQMTGQPQHF
-	TRBJ1-5	-	TRBV30	TGTGCCTGGAGTGTACCCGGAGGGCCCCAGCATTTT	CAWSVPGGPQHF
-	TRBJ2-5	-	TRBV20-1	TGCAGTGCTAGATTAACAGAGACCCAGTACTTC	CSARLTETQYF
-	TRBJ2-2	-	TRBV7-9	TGTGCCAGCAGCTTAGGAGGGAAGAACACCGGGGAGCTGTTTTTT	CASSLGGKNTGELFF
-	TRBJ2-5	-	TRBV6-1	TGTGCCAGCACTTGGAGGTTGGAGCAGTACTTC	CASTWRLEQYF
-	TRBJ2-7	-	TRBV9	TGTGCCAGCAGCGTAGGTAGCGGCCCCTACGAGCAGTACTTC	CASSVGSGPYEQYF
-	TRBJ2-1	-	TRBV30	TGTGCCTGGGCTGACGGGTCAGGGCTCGATGAGCAGTTCTTC	CAWADGSGLDEQFF
-	TRBJ2-7	-	TRBV19	TGTGCCAGTAGTATGTCAGGATTCCTCTACGAGCAGTACTTC	CASSMSGFLYEQYF
-	TRBJ2-6	-	TRBV6-6	TGTGCCAGCAGTTGGAGCTCTGGGGCCAACGTCCTGACTTTC	CASSWSSGANVLTF
-	TRBJ2-2	-	TRBV10-3	TGTGCCATCAGGGGCGACAGGTCTTCCGGGGAGCTGTTTTTT	CAIRGDRSSGELFF
-	TRBJ2-7	TRBD1	TRBV6-6	TGTGCCAGCAGAGCCGGGACAGGGGCTTACGAGCAGTACTTC	CASRAGTGAYEQYF
-	TRBJ1-2	-	TRBV7-2	TGTGCCAGCAGTGAGATTCCCGGGAGATACTATGGCTACACCTTC	CASSEIPGRYYGYTF
-	TRBJ1-2	TRBD1	TRBV5-5	TGTGCCAGCAGCCGAGAGGGGGCCCCGATCTATGGCTACACCTTC	CASSREGAPIYGYTF
-	TRBJ1-1	-	TRBV11-2	TGTGCCAGCAGCTCACTAATAGAAGCTTTCTTT	CASSSLIEAFF
-	TRBJ2-6	TRBD1	TRBV18	TGTGCCAGCTCACCCCCGGGACAGCCCAGCTCTGGGGCCAACGTCCTGACTTTC	CASSPPGQPSSGANVLTF
-	TRBJ2-7	TRBD1	TRBV30	TGTGCCTGGAGCGCTACAGGGGTTACCTACGAGCAGTACTTC	CAWSATGVTYEQYF
once	TRBJ1-1	-	TRBV5-1	TGCGCCAGCAGCTCGCTGACAACCCGGAACGCTGAAGCTTTCTTT	CASSSLTTRNAEAFF
-	TRBJ2-3	TRBD2	TRBV29-1	TGCAGCCTGACTAGCGGGGCTTTCACAGATACGCAGTATTTT	CSLTSGAFTDTQYF